The source of this T cell receptor (beta chain) is a study of blood T cell repertoires in COVID-19. At the level of the study: Acute and convalescent COVID-19 samples came from the United States, Italy and Spain. Sources were T cells, B-cell-depleted T cells, or PBMCs; the material itself was cDNA or gDNA.

Sequencing was performed with immunoSEQ multiplex PCR; in TCRdb, only in-frame clones are kept and a portion is missing. The sample has 110,000 to 150,000 clones; over 70% are singletons. The CDR3 loop spans 14 amino acids. Trimming cost V 5 bases and J 1 base; bases outside gene matches: 5. The germline CDR1 and CDR2 sequences are SGHKS and YYEKEE (reference sequence). The rearrangement uses TRBV5-5 and TRBJ2-5; 7 nucleotides match TRBD2. This sequence was found in a human donor in a cohort sampled during active COVID-19. The sample was peripheral blood. CDR3 sequence reads: CASSQPGGQETQYF. Here the CDR3 DNA reads TGTGCCAGCAGTCAACCGGGGGGCCAAGAGACCCAGTACTTC.